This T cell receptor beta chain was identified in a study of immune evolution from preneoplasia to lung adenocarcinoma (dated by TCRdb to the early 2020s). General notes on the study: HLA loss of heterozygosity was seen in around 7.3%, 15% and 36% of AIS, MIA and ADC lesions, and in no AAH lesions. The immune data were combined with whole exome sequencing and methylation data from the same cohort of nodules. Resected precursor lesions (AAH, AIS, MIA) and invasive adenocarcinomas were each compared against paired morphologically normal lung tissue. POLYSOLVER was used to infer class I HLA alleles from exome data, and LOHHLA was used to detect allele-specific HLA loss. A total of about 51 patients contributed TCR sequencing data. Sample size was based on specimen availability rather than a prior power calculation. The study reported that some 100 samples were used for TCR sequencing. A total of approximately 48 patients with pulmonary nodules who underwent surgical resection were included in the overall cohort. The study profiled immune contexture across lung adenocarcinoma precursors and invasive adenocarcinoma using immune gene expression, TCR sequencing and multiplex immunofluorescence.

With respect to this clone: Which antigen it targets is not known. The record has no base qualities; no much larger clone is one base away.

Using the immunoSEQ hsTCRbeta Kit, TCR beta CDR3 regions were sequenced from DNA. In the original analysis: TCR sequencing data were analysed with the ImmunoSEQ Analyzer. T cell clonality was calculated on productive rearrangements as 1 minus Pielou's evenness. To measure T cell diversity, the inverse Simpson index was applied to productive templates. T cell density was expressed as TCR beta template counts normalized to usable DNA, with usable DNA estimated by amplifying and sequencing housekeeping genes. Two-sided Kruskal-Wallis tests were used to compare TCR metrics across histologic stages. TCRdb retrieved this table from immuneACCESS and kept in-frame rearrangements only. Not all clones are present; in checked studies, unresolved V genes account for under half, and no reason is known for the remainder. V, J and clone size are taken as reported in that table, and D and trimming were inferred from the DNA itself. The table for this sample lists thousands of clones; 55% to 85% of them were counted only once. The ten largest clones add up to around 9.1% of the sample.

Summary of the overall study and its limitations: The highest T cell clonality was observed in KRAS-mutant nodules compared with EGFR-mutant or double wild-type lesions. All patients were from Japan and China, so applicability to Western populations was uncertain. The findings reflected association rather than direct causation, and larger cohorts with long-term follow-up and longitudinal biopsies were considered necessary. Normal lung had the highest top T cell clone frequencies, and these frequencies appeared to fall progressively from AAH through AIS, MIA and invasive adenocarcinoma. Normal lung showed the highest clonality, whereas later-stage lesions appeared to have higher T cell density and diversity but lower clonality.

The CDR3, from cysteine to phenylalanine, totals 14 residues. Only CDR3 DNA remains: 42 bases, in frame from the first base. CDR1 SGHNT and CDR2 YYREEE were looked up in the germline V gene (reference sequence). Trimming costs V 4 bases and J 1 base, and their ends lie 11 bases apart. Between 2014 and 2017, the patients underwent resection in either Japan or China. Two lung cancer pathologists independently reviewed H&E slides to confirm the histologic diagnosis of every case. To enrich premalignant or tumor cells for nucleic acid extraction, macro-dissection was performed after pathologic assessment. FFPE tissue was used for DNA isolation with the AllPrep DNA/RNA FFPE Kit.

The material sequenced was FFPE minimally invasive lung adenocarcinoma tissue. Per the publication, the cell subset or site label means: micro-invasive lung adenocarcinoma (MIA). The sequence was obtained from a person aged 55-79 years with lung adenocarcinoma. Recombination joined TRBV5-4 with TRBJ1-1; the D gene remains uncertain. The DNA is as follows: TGTGCCAGCAGCCCCAAGCCAGGGAACACTGAAGCTTTCTTT. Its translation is CASSPKPGNTEAFF.